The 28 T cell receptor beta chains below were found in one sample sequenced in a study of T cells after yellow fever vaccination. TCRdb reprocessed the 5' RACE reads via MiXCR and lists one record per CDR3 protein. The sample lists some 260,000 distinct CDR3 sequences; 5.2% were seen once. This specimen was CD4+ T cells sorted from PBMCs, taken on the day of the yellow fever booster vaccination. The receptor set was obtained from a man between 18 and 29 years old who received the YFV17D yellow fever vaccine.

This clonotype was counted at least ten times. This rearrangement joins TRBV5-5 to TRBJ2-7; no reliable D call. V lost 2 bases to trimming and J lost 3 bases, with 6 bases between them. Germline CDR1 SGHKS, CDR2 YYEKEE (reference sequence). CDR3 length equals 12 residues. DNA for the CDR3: TGTGCCAGCAGCTTCCCGGGCTACGAGCAGTACTTC. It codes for CASSFPGYEQYF.

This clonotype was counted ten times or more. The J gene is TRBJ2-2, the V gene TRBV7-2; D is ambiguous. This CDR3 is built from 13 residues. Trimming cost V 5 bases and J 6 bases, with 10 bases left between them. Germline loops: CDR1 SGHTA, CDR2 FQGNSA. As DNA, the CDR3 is TGTGCCAGCAGCCCCGCCCCCCCCGGGGAGCTGTTTTTT. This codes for CASSPAPPGELFF.

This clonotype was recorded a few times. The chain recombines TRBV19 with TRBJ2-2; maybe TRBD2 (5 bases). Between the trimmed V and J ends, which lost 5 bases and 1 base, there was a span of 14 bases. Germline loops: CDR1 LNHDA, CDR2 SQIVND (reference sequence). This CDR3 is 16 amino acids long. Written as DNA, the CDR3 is TGTGCCAGTAGTGTCTTCGGACGGGAGAACACCGGGGAGCTGTTTTTT. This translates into CASSVFGRENTGELFF.

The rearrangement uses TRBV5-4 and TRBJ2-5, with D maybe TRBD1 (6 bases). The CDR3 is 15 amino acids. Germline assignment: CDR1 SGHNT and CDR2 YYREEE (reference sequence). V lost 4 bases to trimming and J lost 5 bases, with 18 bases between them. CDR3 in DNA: TGTGCCAGCAGCCAGGCCCCAGGGGATGGGGAGACCCAGTACTTC. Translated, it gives CASSQAPGDGETQYF.

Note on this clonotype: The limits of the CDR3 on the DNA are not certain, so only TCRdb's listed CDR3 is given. The CDR3 protein is CASSSVGQGSGEVFF. The V gene is TRBV7-2, the J gene TRBJ2-2; the listed D gene, TRBD1, was not tested against the DNA. The CDR3 numbers 15 amino acids, ends counted. Germline V gene sequence: CDR1 SGHTA, CDR2 FQGNSA.

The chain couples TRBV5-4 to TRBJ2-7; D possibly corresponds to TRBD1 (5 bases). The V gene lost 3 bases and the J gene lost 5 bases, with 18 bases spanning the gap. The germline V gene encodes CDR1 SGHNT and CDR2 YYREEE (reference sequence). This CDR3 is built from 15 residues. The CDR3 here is CASSSPPPGYHEQYF. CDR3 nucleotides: TGTGCCAGCAGCTCCCCTCCCCCAGGGTACCACGAGCAGTACTTC.

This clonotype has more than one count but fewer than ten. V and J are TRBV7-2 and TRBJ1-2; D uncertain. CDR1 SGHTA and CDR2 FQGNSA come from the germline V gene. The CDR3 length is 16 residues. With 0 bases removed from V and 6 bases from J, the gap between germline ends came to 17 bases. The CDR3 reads CASSLARTSPGDGYTF. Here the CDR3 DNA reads TGTGCCAGCAGCTTAGCGCGGACGAGCCCGGGTGATGGCTACACCTTC.

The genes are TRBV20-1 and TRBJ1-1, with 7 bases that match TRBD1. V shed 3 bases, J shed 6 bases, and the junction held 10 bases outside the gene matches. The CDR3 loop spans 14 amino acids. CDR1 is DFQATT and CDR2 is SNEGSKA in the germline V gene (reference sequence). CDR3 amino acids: CSARTGTVNAEAFF. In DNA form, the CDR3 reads TGCAGTGCTAGGACTGGGACAGTCAACGCTGAAGCTTTCTTT.

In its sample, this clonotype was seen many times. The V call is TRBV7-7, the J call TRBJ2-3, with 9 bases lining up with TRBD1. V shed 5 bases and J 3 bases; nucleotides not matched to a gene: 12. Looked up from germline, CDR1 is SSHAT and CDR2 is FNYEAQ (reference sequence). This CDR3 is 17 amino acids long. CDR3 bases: TGTGCCAGCAGCCCAACCCCTACAGGGGGCCGAACAGATACGCAGTATTTT. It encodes CASSPTPTGGRTDTQYF.

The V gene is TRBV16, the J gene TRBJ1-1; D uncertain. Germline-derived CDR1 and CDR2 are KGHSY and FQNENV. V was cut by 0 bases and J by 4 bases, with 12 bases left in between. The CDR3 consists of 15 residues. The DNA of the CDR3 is TGTGCCAGCAGCCAATCGTGGCGAGAGAGCACTGAAGCTTTCTTT. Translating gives CASSQSWRESTEAFF.

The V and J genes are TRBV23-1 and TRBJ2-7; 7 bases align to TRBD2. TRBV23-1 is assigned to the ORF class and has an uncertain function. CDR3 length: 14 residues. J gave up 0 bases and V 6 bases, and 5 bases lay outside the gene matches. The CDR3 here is CASRREGRSYEQYV. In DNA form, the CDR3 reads TGCGCCAGCAGGAGGGAGGGGCGCTCCTACGAGCAGTACGTC.

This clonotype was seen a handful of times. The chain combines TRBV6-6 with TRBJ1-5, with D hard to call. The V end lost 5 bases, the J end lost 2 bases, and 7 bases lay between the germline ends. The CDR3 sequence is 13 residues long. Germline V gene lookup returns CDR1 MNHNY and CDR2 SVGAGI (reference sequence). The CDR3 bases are TGTGCCAGCAGTGGCCTAGGCAATCAGCCCCAGCATTTT. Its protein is CASSGLGNQPQHF.

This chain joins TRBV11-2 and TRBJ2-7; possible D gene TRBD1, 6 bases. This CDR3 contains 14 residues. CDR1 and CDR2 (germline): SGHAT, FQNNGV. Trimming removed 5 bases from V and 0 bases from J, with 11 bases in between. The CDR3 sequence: CASSRYRDSYEQYF. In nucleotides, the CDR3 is TGTGCCAGCAGCCGTTACAGGGACTCCTACGAGCAGTACTTC.

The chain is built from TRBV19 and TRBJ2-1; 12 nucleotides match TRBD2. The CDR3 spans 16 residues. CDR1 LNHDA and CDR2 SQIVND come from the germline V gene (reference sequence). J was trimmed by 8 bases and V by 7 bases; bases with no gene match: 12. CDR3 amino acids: CASTWPSGGAMDEQFF. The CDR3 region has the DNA TGTGCCAGTACGTGGCCTAGCGGGGGGGCCATGGATGAGCAGTTCTTC.

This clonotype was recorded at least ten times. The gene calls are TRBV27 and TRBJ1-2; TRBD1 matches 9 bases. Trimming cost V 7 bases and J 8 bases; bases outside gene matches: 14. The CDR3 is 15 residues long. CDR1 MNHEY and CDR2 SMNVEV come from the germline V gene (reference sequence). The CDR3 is CASNPQGTGNKGYTF. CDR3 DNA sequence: TGTGCCAGCAACCCCCAAGGGACAGGGAATAAGGGCTACACCTTC.

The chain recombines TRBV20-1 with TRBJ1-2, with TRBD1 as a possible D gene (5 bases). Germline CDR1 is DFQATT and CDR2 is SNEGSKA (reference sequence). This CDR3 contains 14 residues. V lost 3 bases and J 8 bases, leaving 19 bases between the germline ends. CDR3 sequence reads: CSASHRDGARGYTF. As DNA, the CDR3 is TGCAGTGCTAGCCACCGGGACGGAGCGAGAGGCTACACCTTC.

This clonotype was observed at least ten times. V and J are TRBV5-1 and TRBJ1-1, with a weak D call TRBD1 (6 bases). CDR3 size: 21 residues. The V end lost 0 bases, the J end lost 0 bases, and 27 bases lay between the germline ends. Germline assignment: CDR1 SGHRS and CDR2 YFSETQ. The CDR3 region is CASSLGGGDRAGDLMNTEAFF. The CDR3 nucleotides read TGCGCCAGCAGCTTGGGAGGGGGGGACCGAGCAGGGGATTTAATGAACACTGAAGCTTTCTTT. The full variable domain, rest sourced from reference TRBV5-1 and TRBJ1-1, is KAGVTQTPRYLIKTRGQQVTLSCSPISGHRSVSWYQQTPGQGLQFLFEYFSETQRNKGNFPGRFSGRQFSNSRSEMNVSTLELGDSALYLCASSLGGGDRAGDLMNTEAFFGQGTRLTVV.

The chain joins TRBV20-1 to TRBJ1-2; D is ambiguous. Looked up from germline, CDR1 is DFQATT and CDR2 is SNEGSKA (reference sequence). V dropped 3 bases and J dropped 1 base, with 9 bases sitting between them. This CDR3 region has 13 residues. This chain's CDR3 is CSASGTINYGYTF. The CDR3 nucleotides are TGCAGTGCTAGTGGTACCATTAACTATGGCTACACCTTC.

Here the CDR3 DNA reads TGCGCCAGCAGCCAAGGCTTGAATCAGCCCCAGCATTTT. Its protein is CASSQGLNQPQHF. The rearrangement joins TRBV4-3 to TRBJ1-5; no clear D. The CDR3 has 13 residues. Germline V gives CDR1 LGHNA, CDR2 YSLEER. V was pared by 1 base and J by 4 bases, with 5 bases between.

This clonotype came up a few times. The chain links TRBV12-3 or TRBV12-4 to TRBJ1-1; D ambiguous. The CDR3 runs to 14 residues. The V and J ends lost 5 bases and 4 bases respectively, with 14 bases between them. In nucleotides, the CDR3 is TGTGCCAGCAGTCTACAGTCGGAGGGCACTGAAGCTTTCTTT. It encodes CASSLQSEGTEAFF.

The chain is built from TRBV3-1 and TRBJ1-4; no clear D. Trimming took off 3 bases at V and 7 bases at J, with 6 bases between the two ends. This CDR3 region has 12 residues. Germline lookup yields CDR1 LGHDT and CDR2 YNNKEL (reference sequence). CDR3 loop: CASSQISEKLFF. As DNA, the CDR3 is TGTGCCAGCAGCCAGATAAGTGAAAAACTGTTTTTT.

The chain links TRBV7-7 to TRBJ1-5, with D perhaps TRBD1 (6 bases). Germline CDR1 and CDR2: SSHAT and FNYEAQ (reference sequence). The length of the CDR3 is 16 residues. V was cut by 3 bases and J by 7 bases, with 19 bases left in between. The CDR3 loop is CASSFKAGGLEQPQHF. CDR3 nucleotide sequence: TGTGCCAGCAGCTTTAAAGCTGGGGGCCTCGAACAGCCCCAGCATTTT. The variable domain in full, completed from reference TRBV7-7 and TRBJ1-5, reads GAGVSQSPRYKVTKRGQDVTLRCDPISSHATLYWYQQALGQGPEFLTYFNYEAQPDKSGLPSDRFSAERPEGSISTLTIQRTEQRDSAMYRCASSFKAGGLEQPQHFGDGTRLSIL.

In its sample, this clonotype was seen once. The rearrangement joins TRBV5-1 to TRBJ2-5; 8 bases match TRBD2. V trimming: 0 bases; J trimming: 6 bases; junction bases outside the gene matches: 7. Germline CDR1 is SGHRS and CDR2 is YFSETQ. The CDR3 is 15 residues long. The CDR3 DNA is TGCGCCAGCAGCTTGGCCGGGGGGGGTCGGAAGACCCAGTACTTC. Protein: CASSLAGGGRKTQYF. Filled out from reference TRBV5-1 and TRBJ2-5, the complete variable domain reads KAGVTQTPRYLIKTRGQQVTLSCSPISGHRSVSWYQQTPGQGLQFLFEYFSETQRNKGNFPGRFSGRQFSNSRSEMNVSTLELGDSALYLCASSLAGGGRKTQYFGPGTRLLVL.

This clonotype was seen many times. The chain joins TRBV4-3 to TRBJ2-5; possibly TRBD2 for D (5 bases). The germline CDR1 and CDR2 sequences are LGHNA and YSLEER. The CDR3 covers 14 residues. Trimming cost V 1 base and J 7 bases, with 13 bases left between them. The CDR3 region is CASSQGRTRGTQYF. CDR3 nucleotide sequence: TGCGCCAGCAGCCAAGGGAGGACCCGCGGGACCCAGTACTTC.

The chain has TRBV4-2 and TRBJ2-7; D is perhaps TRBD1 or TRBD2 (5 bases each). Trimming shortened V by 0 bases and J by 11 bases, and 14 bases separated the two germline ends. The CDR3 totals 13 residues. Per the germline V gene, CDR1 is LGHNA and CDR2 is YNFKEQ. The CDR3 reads CASSQDPEGRKYF. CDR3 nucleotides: TGTGCCAGCAGCCAAGATCCCGAGGGACGGAAGTACTTC.

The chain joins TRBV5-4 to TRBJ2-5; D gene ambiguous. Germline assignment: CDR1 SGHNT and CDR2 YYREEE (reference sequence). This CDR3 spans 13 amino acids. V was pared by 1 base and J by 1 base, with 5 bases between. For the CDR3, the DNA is TGTGCCAGCAGCTTGTTCGCCCAAGAGACCCAGTACTTC. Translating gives CASSLFAQETQYF.

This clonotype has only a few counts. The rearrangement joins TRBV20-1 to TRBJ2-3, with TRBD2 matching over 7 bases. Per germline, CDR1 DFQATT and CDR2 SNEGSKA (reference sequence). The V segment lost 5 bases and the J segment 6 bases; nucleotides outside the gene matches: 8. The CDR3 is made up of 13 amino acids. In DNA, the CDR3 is TGCAGTGCTGTCCCCGGGGGGAAGGATACGCAGTATTTT. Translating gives CSAVPGGKDTQYF.

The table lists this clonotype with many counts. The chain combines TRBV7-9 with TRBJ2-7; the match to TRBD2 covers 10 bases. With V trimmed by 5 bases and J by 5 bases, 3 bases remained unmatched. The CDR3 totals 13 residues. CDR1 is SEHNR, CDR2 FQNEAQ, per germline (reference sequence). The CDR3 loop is CASSLLAGDEQYV. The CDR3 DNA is TGTGCCAGCAGCCTGCTAGCGGGGGACGAGCAGTACGTC.